Reported below is one TCR beta chain. This entry belongs to a study of blood T cell repertoires in COVID-19. Study details: COVID-19 samples from acute and convalescent phases originated in the United States, Italy and Spain.

Using immunoSEQ multiplex PCR, the repertoire was profiled, and TCRdb retains in-frame clones only, with some absent. Of 190,000 or so clones detected, around nine tenths appear once; the ten largest clones hold 0.85% to 0.95%. V was trimmed by 1 base and J by 3 bases, leaving 15 bases between them. Germline CDR1 reads SEHNR; CDR2 reads FQNEAQ (reference sequence). The CDR3 runs to 16 residues. The chain carries TRBV7-9 and TRBJ2-5; possibly TRBD2 for D (6 bases). The source material was peripheral blood. The source of this sequence is a woman between 18 and 29 years old who had recovered from COVID-19. The CDR3 DNA is TGTGCCAGCAGCTTAGTACTAGCCCGATGGGAAGAGACCCAGTACTTC. Amino acid sequence: CASSLVLARWEETQYF. The full variable domain, in which reference TRBV7-9 and TRBJ2-5 provide the parts outside the CDR3, is DTGVSQNPRHKITKRGQNVTFRCDPISEHNRLYWYRQTLGQGPEFLTYFQNEAQLEKSRLLSDRFSAERPKGSFSTLEIQRTEQGDSAMYLCASSLVLARWEETQYFGPGTRLLVL.